The 32 T cell receptor beta chains listed next were all sequenced from one sample in a study of control samples from healthy donors and cancer patients. TCRdb keeps only in-frame clones here, not all; method: immunoSEQ multiplex PCR. The data hold 100,000 to 150,000 clones, with around 90% observed a single time. The material sequenced was blood. The receptors derive from a man in his forties in good health.

V gene TRBV30 combines with J gene TRBJ2-6, with D possibly matching TRBD2 (5 bases). The V end lost 3 bases, the J end lost 2 bases, and 11 bases lay between the germline ends. CDR1 and CDR2 (germline): GTSNPN, SVGIG (reference sequence). CDR3 length: 15 residues. CDR3 amino acids: CAWSLGGTGANVLTF. CDR3 DNA sequence: TGTGCCTGGAGCCTAGGAGGAACTGGGGCCAACGTCCTGACTTTC.

This clone is a singleton in its sample. CDR3 region: CASSFRDGTEAFF. CDR3 sequence (DNA): TGTGCCAGCAGTTTCCGGGATGGCACTGAAGCTTTCTTT. The rearrangement joins TRBV27 to TRBJ1-1, with unresolved D. Germline loops: CDR1 MNHEY, CDR2 SMNVEV (reference sequence). V was clipped by 3 bases and J by 4 bases, with 9 bases between them. The length of the CDR3 is 13 residues.

This clone has more than one count but fewer than ten. The chain joins TRBV27 to TRBJ2-5, with D perhaps matching TRBD2 (6 bases). The CDR3 sequence is 16 residues long. Germline assignment: CDR1 MNHEY and CDR2 SMNVEV (reference sequence). V lost 6 bases and J 2 bases, leaving 19 bases between the germline ends. Here the CDR3 DNA reads TGTGCCAGCAGCAACGGAGGGAACATACTACAAGAGACCCAGTACTTC. Its translation is CASSNGGNILQETQYF.

V usage is TRBV7-2 and J usage is TRBJ1-2; 8 nucleotides agree with TRBD1. The CDR3 has 13 amino acids. Losses at the gene ends were 5 bases for V and 8 bases for J; bases not matched to a gene: 7. In germline, CDR1 is SGHTA, CDR2 FQGNSA. The CDR3 sequence: CASSRDRRGGYTF. The CDR3, as DNA: TGTGCCAGCAGCCGGGACAGGAGGGGGGGCTACACCTTC.

This chain connects TRBV5-5 to TRBJ2-3, with D uncertain. Looked up from germline, CDR1 is SGHKS and CDR2 is YYEKEE (reference sequence). Trimming removed 1 base from V and 5 bases from J, with 11 bases in between. The length of the CDR3 is 14 residues. The CDR3 region is CASSLRELEDTQYF. In DNA, the CDR3 is TGTGCCAGCAGCTTGCGAGAGTTAGAAGATACGCAGTATTTT.

The chain employs TRBV5-5 and TRBJ2-2; 7 nucleotides match TRBD2. The CDR3 sequence is 13 residues long. Germline loops: CDR1 SGHKS, CDR2 YYEKEE (reference sequence). V shed 2 bases, J shed 6 bases, and the junction held 1 base outside the gene matches. CDR3 sequence: CASSLAGPGELFF. The CDR3 DNA is TGTGCCAGCAGCTTAGCGGGGCCCGGGGAGCTGTTTTTT. Full variable domain (missing parts from reference TRBV5-5 and TRBJ2-2): DAGVTQSPTHLIKTRGQQVTLRCSPISGHKSVSWYQQVLGQGPQFIFQYYEKEERGRGNFPDRFSARQFPNYSSELNVNALLLGDSALYLCASSLAGPGELFFGEGSRLTVL.

This sequence joins TRBV2 and TRBJ2-2, with D maybe TRBD2 (5 bases). Germline V CDR1 and CDR2: SNHLY, FYNNEI. Between the trimmed V and J ends, which lost 7 bases and 2 bases, there was a span of 11 bases. The CDR3 runs 14 residues. The CDR3 loop reads CASKRLPNTGELFF. The CDR3, as DNA: TGTGCCAGCAAGCGACTACCTAACACCGGGGAGCTGTTTTTT. The full variable domain, in which reference TRBV2 and TRBJ2-2 provide the parts outside the CDR3, is EPEVTQTPSHQVTQMGQEVILRCVPISNHLYFYWYRQILGQKVEFLVSFYNNEISEKSEIFDDQFSVERPDGSNFTLKIRSTKLEDSAMYFCASKRLPNTGELFFGEGSRLTVL.

This chain connects TRBV20-1 to TRBJ2-3; D gene uncertain. Germline loops: CDR1 DFQATT, CDR2 SNEGSKA (reference sequence). Trimming stripped 3 bases from V and 4 bases from J, with 14 bases between. CDR3 size: 14 residues. In DNA form, the CDR3 reads TGCAGTGCTAGTAACTTTGACCGGGCAGATACGCAGTATTTT. This translates into CSASNFDRADTQYF.

This clone has more than one count but fewer than ten. The CDR3 reads CASSSGDLGELFF. The DNA of the CDR3 is TGTGCCAGCAGTTCAGGGGACCTCGGGGAGCTGTTTTTT. The V gene is TRBV5-4, the J gene TRBJ2-2; a weak D match, TRBD1 (6 bases). This CDR3 spans 13 amino acids. Germline lookup yields CDR1 SGHNT and CDR2 YYREEE (reference sequence). V lost 5 bases and J lost 7, with 12 bases in between.

The J gene is TRBJ1-5, the V gene TRBV18; D is uncertain. Germline CDR1 and CDR2: KGHSH and LQKENI. With 0 bases removed from V and 5 bases from J, the gap between germline ends came to 8 bases. The CDR3 extends over 14 amino acids. The DNA for the CDR3 is TGTGCCAGCTCACCACCGCACGGGGATCAGCCCCAGCATTTT. Its translation is CASSPPHGDQPQHF. Together with reference TRBV18 and TRBJ1-5, the CDR3 gives the full variable domain: NAGVMQNPRHLVRRRGQEARLRCSPMKGHSHVYWYRQLPEEGLKFMVYLQKENIIDESGMPKERFSAEFPKEGPSILRIQQVVRGDSAAYFCASSPPHGDQPQHFGDGTRLSIL.

This sequence joins TRBV5-4 and TRBJ1-1; D might be TRBD1 (5 bases). V was trimmed by 0 bases and J by 5 bases, leaving 11 bases between them. Germline loops: CDR1 SGHNT, CDR2 YYREEE (reference sequence). CDR3 length equals 14 residues. CDR3 DNA: TGTGCCAGCAGCTTGGAACAGGTTGATACTGAAGCTTTCTTT. It is translated as CASSLEQVDTEAFF.

A single count supports this clone. This chain uses TRBV7-9 with TRBJ1-3, with D perhaps TRBD1 (5 bases). Trimming left V 4 bases short and J 0 bases short, with 10 bases between. Germline V gives CDR1 SEHNR, CDR2 FQNEAQ (reference sequence). The CDR3 runs 15 residues. The CDR3 DNA reads as TGTGCCAGCAGCTCGCCTCAGGGCTCTGGAAACACCATATATTTT. Its translation is CASSSPQGSGNTIYF.

The chain couples TRBV6-6 to TRBJ1-3; unclear D gene. This CDR3 spans 16 amino acids. With 8 bases removed from V and 0 bases from J, the gap between germline ends came to 17 bases. The germline CDR1 and CDR2 sequences are MNHNY and SVGAGI (reference sequence). CDR3 DNA sequence: TGTGCCAGCCTCACGCGTGGAGGGATCTCTGGAAACACCATATATTTT. Its translation is CASLTRGGISGNTIYF.

The chain links TRBV5-4 to TRBJ2-7; no clear D. The CDR3 runs to 15 residues. Between the trimmed V and J ends, which lost 4 bases and 3 bases, there was a span of 17 bases. Germline V CDR1 and CDR2: SGHNT, YYREEE (reference sequence). CDR3 DNA sequence: TGTGCCAGCAGCCGTGAACCCAACTATGACTACGAGCAGTACTTC. Amino acid sequence: CASSREPNYDYEQYF.

The rearrangement uses TRBV6-5 and TRBJ2-3; D is unresolved. V lost 7 bases to trimming and J lost 3 bases, with 8 bases between them. Germline V gene sequence: CDR1 MNHEY, CDR2 SVGAGI. CDR3 length equals 12 residues. The CDR3 coding sequence is TGTGCCAGCACAGGATCGACAGATACGCAGTATTTT. Protein product: CASTGSTDTQYF.

The rearrangement joins TRBV3-1 (or the pseudogene TRBV3-2) to TRBJ2-7; D uncertain. CDR3 length: 15 residues. V was clipped by 0 bases and J by 4 bases, with 13 bases between them. Germline CDR1 is LGHDT and CDR2 is YNNKEL (reference sequence). In DNA form, the CDR3 reads TGTGCCAGCAGCCAAGATCTGACTCCAGCTTACGAGCAGTACTTC. Translating it yields CASSQDLTPAYEQYF.

The gene calls are TRBV5-1 and TRBJ1-6; possibly TRBD1 for D (5 bases). The CDR3 covers 16 residues. Germline V gene lookup returns CDR1 SGHRS and CDR2 YFSETQ. The V and J ends lost 2 bases and 5 bases respectively, with 14 bases between them. Here the CDR3 DNA reads TGCGCCAGCAGCTTAACGTGGGACGGCAATAATTCACCCCTCCACTTT. It specifies CASSLTWDGNNSPLHF.

The chain has TRBV21-1 and TRBJ1-5; TRBD1, as called in the table, went unchecked against the DNA. TRBV21-1 corresponds to a pseudogene. This CDR3 region has 14 residues. The CDR3 sequence is CAGIRTGSGQPQHF. CDR3 DNA sequence: TGTGCCGGAATACGGACAGGGAGCGGTCAGCCCCAGCATTTT.

The chain uses TRBV28 and TRBJ1-2; D unresolved. CDR3 length equals 13 residues. From germline, CDR1 is MDHEN and CDR2 SYDVKM. In DNA form, the CDR3 reads TGTGCGGCCATCGGAGAGGGAGTCTATGGCTACACCTTC. Protein sequence: CAAIGEGVYGYTF.

The rearrangement uses TRBV7-8 and TRBJ2-5, with TRBD1 as a possible D gene (5 bases). Per germline, CDR1 SGHVS and CDR2 FQNEAQ. This CDR3 is 13 amino acids long. With 1 base removed from V and 5 bases from J, the gap between germline ends came to 8 bases. CDR3 coding DNA: TGTGCCAGCAGCTTAGACAGACAGGAGACCCAGTACTTC. Amino acid sequence: CASSLDRQETQYF.

V is TRBV5-1 and J is TRBJ2-1; no reliable D call. The V end lost 5 bases, the J end lost 13 bases, and 16 bases lay between the germline ends. This CDR3 has 12 residues. Germline V gene lookup returns CDR1 SGHRS and CDR2 YFSETQ. The CDR3 coding sequence is TGCGCCAGCAGAGAAAATTTAGGGCGACAGTTCTTC. It specifies CASRENLGRQFF.

V is TRBV27 and J is TRBJ1-4; no definite D call. Germline V gene data show CDR1 as MNHEY and CDR2 as SMNVEV (reference sequence). V lost 6 bases and J 0 bases, leaving 5 bases between the germline ends. The CDR3 extends over 13 amino acids. The CDR3 DNA reads TGTGCCAGCAGCCCTGCAACTAATGAAAAACTGTTTTTT. It yields the protein CASSPATNEKLFF.

This clone has just one count. At the DNA level, this CDR3 is encoded by other sequences in the same sample as well. This sequence joins TRBV28 and TRBJ1-1; D may be TRBD1 (5 bases). Trimming took off 6 bases at V and 6 bases at J, with 8 bases between the two ends. The germline V gene encodes CDR1 MDHEN and CDR2 SYDVKM. This CDR3 has 11 amino acids. CDR3 in DNA: TGTGCCAGCAGGGGGCGCCCTGAAGCTTTCTTT. Its translation: CASRGRPEAFF.

The rearrangement joins TRBV5-1 to TRBJ2-7, with 8 bases lining up with TRBD2. Trimming at V came to 4 bases and at J to 6 bases, leaving 9 bases not matched to a gene. Germline V lookup: CDR1 SGHRS, CDR2 YFSETQ. The CDR3 has 14 residues. CDR3 loop: CASSAGGGFREQYF. CDR3 sequence (DNA): TGCGCCAGCAGCGCAGGCGGGGGGTTTCGCGAGCAGTACTTC.

The CDR3 DNA follows: TGTGCCAGCAGTTTGACCCCGGGACAGGGAAATGAAAAACTGTTTTTT. Translation: CASSLTPGQGNEKLFF. The chain couples TRBV28 to TRBJ1-4, with TRBD1 matching over 9 bases. Germline V lookup: CDR1 MDHEN, CDR2 SYDVKM. The length of the CDR3 is 16 residues. V was clipped by 3 bases and J by 5 bases; unmatched bases: 7.

The chain links TRBV5-1 to TRBJ2-1, with unresolved D. The CDR3 length is 14 residues. Germline loops: CDR1 SGHRS, CDR2 YFSETQ. V lost 0 bases and J lost 6, with 10 bases in between. CDR3 sequence (DNA): TGCGCCAGCAGCTTGGTCGGCGTTGGCAATGAGCAGTTCTTC. This sequence encodes CASSLVGVGNEQFF.

The chain recombines TRBV19 with TRBJ2-1; D perhaps matches TRBD2 (5 bases). The CDR3 runs to 15 residues. V lost 2 bases to trimming and J lost 5 bases, with 13 bases between them. Germline values: CDR1 LNHDA, CDR2 SQIVND (reference sequence). In DNA, the CDR3 is TGTGCCAGTAGTATATCGGTTCGGACTCACAATGAGCAGTTCTTC. The encoded protein is CASSISVRTHNEQFF.

V gene TRBV7-8 combines with J gene TRBJ2-3; the D call may be TRBD1 or TRBD2 (5 bases each). The CDR3 is made up of 16 amino acids. Trimming stripped 2 bases from V and 2 bases from J, with 14 bases between. Germline assignment: CDR1 SGHVS and CDR2 FQNEAQ. Here the CDR3 reads CASSLTGEGNTDTQYF. Here the CDR3 DNA reads TGTGCCAGCAGCTTAACAGGCGAGGGAAACACAGATACGCAGTATTTT.

This chain connects TRBV6-1 to TRBJ1-3, with D hard to call. V was clipped by 6 bases and J by 0 bases, with 15 bases between them. This CDR3 region has 16 residues. The germline V gene has CDR1 MNHNS and CDR2 SASEGT. Written as DNA, the CDR3 is TGTGCCAGCAGCGAACCCGTGGGGATCTCTGGAAACACCATATATTTT. Amino acid sequence: CASSEPVGISGNTIYF.

The J gene is TRBJ1-6, the V gene TRBV2; TRBD1 is a possible D gene (5 bases). CDR3 size: 16 residues. The V gene lost 6 bases and the J gene lost 9 bases, with 21 bases spanning the gap. Per the germline V gene, CDR1 is SNHLY and CDR2 is FYNNEI. In nucleotides, the CDR3 is TGTGCCAGCAGGGAGAACCCGTTCGGGGGAATTTCACCCCTCCACTTT. Residues: CASRENPFGGISPLHF.

Points on this clone: Distinct nucleotide sequences in the sample also encode this CDR3. The chain is built from TRBV9 and TRBJ1-2, with TRBD1 identical over 7 bases. The CDR3 runs to 13 residues. V was pared by 4 bases and J by 5 bases, with 5 bases of the junction left unmatched. CDR1 and CDR2 from the germline V gene are SGDLS and YYNGEE. CDR3: CASSPDRNYGYTF. DNA of the CDR3: TGTGCCAGCAGCCCGGACAGGAATTATGGCTACACCTTC. Looking up the rest from reference TRBV9 and TRBJ1-2 gives the full variable domain: DSGVTQTPKHLITATGQRVTLRCSPRSGDLSVYWYQQSLDQGLQFLIQYYNGEERAKGNILERFSAQQFPDLHSELNLSSLELGDSALYFCASSPDRNYGYTFGSGTRLTVV.

The chain uses TRBV6-2 or TRBV6-3 and TRBJ2-5; 14 bases line up with TRBD2. V shed 3 bases and J 0 bases; nucleotides not matched to a gene: 6. The CDR3 totals 18 residues. Germline assignment: CDR1 MNHEY and CDR2 SVGEGT. The CDR3 here is CASSYHSGLAGDQETQYF. The DNA of the CDR3 is TGTGCCAGCAGTTATCACTCGGGACTAGCGGGGGACCAAGAGACCCAGTACTTC.